These 7 T cell receptor beta chains were all obtained from the same sample, sequenced in a study of cytomegalovirus exposure and HLA in healthy donors. The PCR employed 60 Vbeta primers together with 13 Jbeta primers. The method was immunoSEQ multiplex PCR; TCRdb's version includes in-frame clones alone and lacks a portion of them. The table includes some 200,000 clones, about 77% detected once. The specimen was PBMCs. All receptors come from a woman aged 30 to 39 in good health and CMV-seronegative.

Regarding this clone: At one end, the junction sequence differs from germline, possibly due to a read error. Other DNA sequences in the same sample also yield this CDR3. CDR3 loop: CASRYKQVNTEAFF. CDR3 nucleotide sequence: TGCGCCAGCAGATATAAACAGGTGAACACTGAGGCTTTCTTT. J is TRBJ1-1 and V is TRBV5-1, with a tentative D call TRBD1 (5 bases). Germline CDR1 and CDR2: SGHRS and YFSETQ. The CDR3 sequence is 14 residues long.

This rearrangement joins TRBV7-2 to TRBJ2-7; 14 bases are a match to TRBD2. The germline V gene encodes CDR1 SGHTA and CDR2 FQGNSA. The V gene end was trimmed by 5 bases and the J gene end by 6 bases; junction bases not matched to a gene: 12. The CDR3 is 17 residues long. The CDR3 DNA is TGTGCCAGCAGCATACCGGGACTAGCGGGAGTACTGTGCGAGCAGTACTTC. This translates into CASSIPGLAGVLCEQYF.

The rearrangement uses TRBV15 and TRBJ1-5; possible D gene TRBD1, 6 bases. The V gene lost 3 bases and the J gene lost 5 bases, with 11 bases spanning the gap. Germline CDR1 reads LNHNV; CDR2 reads YYDKDF (reference sequence). The CDR3 runs to 14 residues. As DNA, the CDR3 is TGTGCCACCAGCAGTCAACAGGGCCATCAGCCCCAGCATTTT. Residues: CATSSQQGHQPQHF.

The chain recombines TRBV11-2 with TRBJ2-2; TRBD1 might be the D (6 bases). CDR1 is SGHAT and CDR2 is FQNNGV in the germline V gene. This CDR3 contains 17 residues. V lost 5 bases and J 0 bases, leaving 16 bases between the germline ends. Here the CDR3 DNA reads TGTGCCAGCAGCCGAGGGGGTCCGGGGACGAACACCGGGGAGCTGTTTTTT. It codes for CASSRGGPGTNTGELFF.

The chain has TRBV5-4 and TRBJ2-1, with 9 bases fitting TRBD2. CDR3 length: 13 residues. Trimming removed 10 bases from V and 4 bases from J; junction bases left unmatched: 6. CDR1 is SGHNT and CDR2 is YYREEE in the germline V gene (reference sequence). CDR3 protein: CAAGAGGYNEQFF. The CDR3 DNA sequence: TGTGCCGCAGGAGCGGGGGGATACAATGAGCAGTTCTTC.

The V and J genes are TRBV7-9 and TRBJ2-7, with TRBD1 matching over 8 bases. The germline CDR1 and CDR2 sequences are SEHNR and FQNEAQ (reference sequence). The CDR3 length is 11 residues. V lost 8 bases and J lost 5; bases outside the gene matches: 2. CDR3 region: CASGQGHEQYF. The CDR3 bases are TGTGCCAGCGGACAGGGACACGAGCAGTACTTC.

The rearrangement joins TRBV4-1 to TRBJ2-3, with a weak D call TRBD2 (6 bases). The germline gives CDR1 MGHRA, CDR2 YSYEKL. The CDR3 has 15 residues. V lost 1 base and J lost 6, with 14 bases in between. Here the CDR3 reads CASSQASGWMDTQYF. The CDR3, as DNA: TGCGCCAGCAGCCAAGCGAGCGGGTGGATGGATACGCAGTATTTT.